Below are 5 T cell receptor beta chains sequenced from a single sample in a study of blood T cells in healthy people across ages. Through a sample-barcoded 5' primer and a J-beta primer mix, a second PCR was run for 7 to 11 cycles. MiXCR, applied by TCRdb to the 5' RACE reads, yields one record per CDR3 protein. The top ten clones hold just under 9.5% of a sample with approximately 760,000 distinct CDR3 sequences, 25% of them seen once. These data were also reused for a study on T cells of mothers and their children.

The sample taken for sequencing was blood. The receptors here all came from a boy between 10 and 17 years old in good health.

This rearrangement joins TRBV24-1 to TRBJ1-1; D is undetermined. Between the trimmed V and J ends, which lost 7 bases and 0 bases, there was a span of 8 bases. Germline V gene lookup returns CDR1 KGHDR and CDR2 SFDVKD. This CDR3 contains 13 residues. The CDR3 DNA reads TGTGCCACCAGGGACTCGATGAACACTGAAGCTTTCTTT. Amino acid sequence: CATRDSMNTEAFF.

The CDR3 DNA is TGTGCCAGCAGCGAACTCCGGGGTATCGACGAGCAGTACTTC. It translates to CASSELRGIDEQYF. This rearrangement joins TRBV9 to TRBJ2-7; D might be TRBD2 (5 bases). This CDR3 comprises 14 residues. Germline CDR1 reads SGDLS; CDR2 reads YYNGEE. The V end was cut by 3 bases, the J end by 5 bases, with 15 bases between.

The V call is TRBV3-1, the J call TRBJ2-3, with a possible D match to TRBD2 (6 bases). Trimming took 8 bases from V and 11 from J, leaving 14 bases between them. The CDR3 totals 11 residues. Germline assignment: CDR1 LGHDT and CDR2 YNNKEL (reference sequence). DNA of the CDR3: TGTGCCAGCGTTCGAGGAGGGGAGCAGTATTTT. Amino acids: CASVRGGEQYF.

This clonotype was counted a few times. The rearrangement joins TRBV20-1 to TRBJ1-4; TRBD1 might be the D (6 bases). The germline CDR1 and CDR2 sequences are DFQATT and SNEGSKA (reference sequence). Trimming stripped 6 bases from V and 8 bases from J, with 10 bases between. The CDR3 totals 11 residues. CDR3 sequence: CSASGGEKLFF. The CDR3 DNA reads TGCAGTGCATCGGGGGGCGAAAAACTGTTTTTT.

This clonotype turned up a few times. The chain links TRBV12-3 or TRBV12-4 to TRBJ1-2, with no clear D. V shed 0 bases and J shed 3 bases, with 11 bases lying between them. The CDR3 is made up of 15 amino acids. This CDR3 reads CASSLAQDTDYGYTF. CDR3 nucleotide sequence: TGTGCCAGCAGTTTAGCGCAAGACACGGACTATGGCTACACCTTC.